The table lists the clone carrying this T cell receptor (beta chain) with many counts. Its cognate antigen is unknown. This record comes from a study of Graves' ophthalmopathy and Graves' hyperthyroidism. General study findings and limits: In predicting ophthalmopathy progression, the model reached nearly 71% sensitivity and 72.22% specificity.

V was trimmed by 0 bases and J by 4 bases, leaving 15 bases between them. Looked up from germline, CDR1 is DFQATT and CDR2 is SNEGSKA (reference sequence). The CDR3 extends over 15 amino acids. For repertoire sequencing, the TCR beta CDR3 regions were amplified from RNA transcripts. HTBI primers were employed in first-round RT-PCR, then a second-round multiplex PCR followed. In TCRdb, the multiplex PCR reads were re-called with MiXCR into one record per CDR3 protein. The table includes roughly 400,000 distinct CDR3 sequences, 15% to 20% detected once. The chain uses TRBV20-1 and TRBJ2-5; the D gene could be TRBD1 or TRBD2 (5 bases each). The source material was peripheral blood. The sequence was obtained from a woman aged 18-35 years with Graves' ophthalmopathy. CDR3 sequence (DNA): TGCAGTGCTAGAGATATCAGGGACCAACGAGAGACCCAGTACTTC. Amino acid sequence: CSARDIRDQRETQYF.